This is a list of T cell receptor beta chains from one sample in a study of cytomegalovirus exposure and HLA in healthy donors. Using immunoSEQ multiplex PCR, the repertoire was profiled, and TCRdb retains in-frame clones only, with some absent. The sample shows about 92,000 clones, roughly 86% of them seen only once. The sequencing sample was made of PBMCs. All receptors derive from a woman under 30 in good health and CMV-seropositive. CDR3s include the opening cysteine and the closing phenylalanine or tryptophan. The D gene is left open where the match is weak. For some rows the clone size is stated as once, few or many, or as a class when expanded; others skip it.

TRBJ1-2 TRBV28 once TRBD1 CASRGTGEPYGYTF TGTGCCAGCAGAGGGACAGGCGAGCCCTATGGCTACACCTTC
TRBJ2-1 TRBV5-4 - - CASSFYEYNEQFF TGTGCCAGCAGCTTTTACGAGTACAATGAGCAGTTCTTC
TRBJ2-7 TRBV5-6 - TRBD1 CASSFRDRVFPTTVIRYF TGTGCCAGCAGTTTCCGGGACAGGGTTTTTCCTACGACAGTGATTCGGTACTTC
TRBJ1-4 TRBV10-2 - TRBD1 CASTGQGPTNEKLFF TGCGCCAGCACCGGACAGGGACCAACTAATGAAAAACTGTTTTTT
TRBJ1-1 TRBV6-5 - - CASSNDFRAGTEAFF TGTGCCAGCAGTAACGATTTCAGGGCTGGCACTGAAGCTTTCTTT
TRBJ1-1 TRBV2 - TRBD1 CASRTGGYTEAFF TGTGCCAGCAGGACAGGGGGTTATACTGAAGCTTTCTTT
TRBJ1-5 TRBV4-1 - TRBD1 CASSQDHGQGRWPQHF TGCGCCAGCAGCCAAGATCATGGACAGGGGAGGTGGCCCCAGCATTTT
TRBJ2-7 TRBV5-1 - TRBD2 CASSLAASGGTREQYF TGCGCCAGCAGCTTGGCGGCTAGCGGGGGGACAAGGGAGCAGTACTTC
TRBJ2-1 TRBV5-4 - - CASSQGSVSYNEQFF TGTGCCAGCAGCCAGGGGAGTGTCTCCTACAATGAGCAGTTCTTC
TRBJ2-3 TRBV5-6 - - CASSFPDGGGTQYF TGTGCCAGCAGCTTTCCGGACGGGGGTGGTACGCAGTATTTT